What follows are 24 T cell receptor beta chains derived from one specimen sequenced in a study of blood T cell repertoires in COVID-19. Repertoires were generated with immunoSEQ multiplex PCR, while TCRdb's copy carries only in-frame clones and drops some. The table lists approximately 90,000 clones, over 75% of them singletons. The sample consisted of peripheral blood. Source of these receptors: a human donor in a cohort sampled during active COVID-19.

V is TRBV14 and J is TRBJ2-5, with TRBD2 matching over 8 bases. CDR1 is SGHDN and CDR2 is FVKESK in the germline V gene. Trimming took 4 bases from V and 4 from J; bases not matched to a gene: 14. This CDR3 comprises 17 residues. CDR3 nucleotide sequence: TGTGCCAGCAGCCTTTACTTTAGCGGGGTCGGGGGAGAGACCCAGTACTTC. Its protein is CASSLYFSGVGGETQYF.

The chain is built from TRBV27 and TRBJ2-1; TRBD1 matches at 8 bases. The CDR3 length is 16 residues. Germline trimming cut 3 bases from V and 4 bases from J; bases unmatched to any gene: 8. From germline, CDR1 is MNHEY and CDR2 SMNVEV (reference sequence). The CDR3 here is CASSLKGDRSYNEQFF. CDR3 DNA: TGTGCCAGCAGTTTGAAGGGGGACAGGAGTTACAATGAGCAGTTCTTC.

V gene TRBV5-6 combines with J gene TRBJ2-1, with D perhaps TRBD2 (5 bases). Trimming stripped 7 bases from V and 0 bases from J, with 14 bases between. The CDR3 is 15 residues long. Germline V gene lookup returns CDR1 SGHDT and CDR2 YYEEEE. The CDR3 sequence: CASLEGGFSYNEQFF. The CDR3 DNA is TGTGCCAGCCTTGAGGGCGGATTCTCCTACAATGAGCAGTTCTTC.

This clone was found a few times. The CDR3 here is CASRTDSSPLHF. In nucleotides, the CDR3 is TGTGCCAGTAGGACAGATTCTTCACCCCTCCACTTT. V usage is TRBV9 and J usage is TRBJ1-6; D may be TRBD1 (6 bases). This CDR3 is 12 amino acids long. The V end was cut by 8 bases, the J end by 9 bases, with 12 bases between. CDR1 and CDR2 (germline): SGDLS, YYNGEE.

The chain joins TRBV28 to TRBJ1-1, with D perhaps TRBD1 (6 bases). CDR3 size: 13 residues. The germline V gene has CDR1 MDHEN and CDR2 SYDVKM. V was clipped by 5 bases and J by 7 bases, with 14 bases between them. CDR3 in DNA: TGTGCCAGCAGTCTCGGGGGGGCACTTGAAGCTTTCTTT. Translation: CASSLGGALEAFF. Together with reference TRBV28 and TRBJ1-1, the CDR3 gives the full variable domain: DVKVTQSSRYLVKRTGEKVFLECVQDMDHENMFWYRQDPGLGLRLIYFSYDVKMKEKGDIPEGYSVSREKKERFSLILESASTNQTSMYLCASSLGGALEAFFGQGTRLTVV.

V usage is TRBV6-5 and J usage is TRBJ1-5; D may be TRBD1 (6 bases). Germline V gene lookup returns CDR1 MNHEY and CDR2 SVGAGI. The CDR3 totals 15 residues. Trimming removed 0 bases from V and 2 bases from J, with 8 bases in between. The CDR3 DNA is TGTGCCAGCAGTTACTCGAACAGGGGCAATCAGCCCCAGCATTTT. Translated, it gives CASSYSNRGNQPQHF.

The CDR3 sequence is CASSLATGWQPQHF. The DNA for the CDR3 is TGTGCCAGCAGTTTGGCCACAGGGTGGCAGCCCCAGCATTTT. V gene TRBV6-2 or TRBV6-3 combines with J gene TRBJ1-5, with D maybe TRBD1 (6 bases). The length of the CDR3 is 14 residues. Germline V gives CDR1 MNHEY, CDR2 SVGEGT. V lost 4 bases and J lost 7, with 14 bases in between.

This chain joins TRBV28 and TRBJ1-6, with 7 bases fitting TRBD1. CDR3 size: 15 residues. V lost 8 bases and J lost 4; bases outside the gene matches: 8. Per germline, CDR1 MDHEN and CDR2 SYDVKM. CDR3 nucleotides: TGTGCCAGCCTAAGGGGACAGAAATATAATTCACCCCTCCACTTT. Its protein product is CASLRGQKYNSPLHF.

The V call is TRBV6-5, the J call TRBJ1-1; 7 nucleotides agree with TRBD1. Germline V gene lookup returns CDR1 MNHEY and CDR2 SVGAGI. CDR3 length: 15 amino acids. Losses at the gene ends were 5 bases for V and 1 base for J; bases not matched to a gene: 7. CDR3 bases: TGTGCCAGCAGTCCCCACCGGGACAGGAACACTGAAGCTTTCTTT. Its translation is CASSPHRDRNTEAFF.

This clone appeared a few times. The V gene is TRBV20-1, the J gene TRBJ2-7; D unresolved. The germline V gene encodes CDR1 DFQATT and CDR2 SNEGSKA (reference sequence). Trimming took 3 bases from V and 7 from J, leaving 7 bases between them. This CDR3 spans 10 amino acids. The CDR3 region has the DNA TGCAGTGCTAGGTCGACAGAGCAGTACTTC. Its protein product is CSARSTEQYF.

The rearrangement links TRBV4-1 to TRBJ1-2; D possibly corresponds to TRBD1 (6 bases). The CDR3 length is 14 residues. V was trimmed by 1 base and J by 8 bases, leaving 14 bases between them. Germline V gives CDR1 MGHRA, CDR2 YSYEKL. The CDR3 reads CASSQASGVGGYTF. In DNA form, the CDR3 reads TGCGCCAGCAGCCAAGCATCAGGGGTAGGAGGCTACACCTTC.

V gene TRBV4-1 combines with J gene TRBJ1-4; 8 nucleotides agree with TRBD1. The germline gives CDR1 MGHRA, CDR2 YSYEKL. Unmatched junction bases numbered 11, after V lost 1 base and J lost 7 bases. The CDR3 is 17 residues long. The CDR3 loop is CASSQVGRDRRGEKLFF. The DNA of the CDR3 is TGCGCCAGCAGCCAAGTCGGTCGGGACAGGAGGGGTGAAAAACTGTTTTTT.

V usage is TRBV6-5 and J usage is TRBJ1-2, with TRBD1 matching 7 bases. The CDR3 totals 15 residues. Germline V gene lookup returns CDR1 MNHEY and CDR2 SVGAGI. The V and J ends lost 7 bases and 5 bases, in that order; junction bases with no gene match: 13. DNA for the CDR3: TGTGCCAGCACTCACAAGTACAGGGGAGTGTATGGCTACACCTTC. It specifies CASTHKYRGVYGYTF.

The chain combines TRBV7-2 with TRBJ2-1; 7 bases map to TRBD2. After removal of 3 bases from V and 2 bases from J, the junction contained 1 base not matched to a gene. Germline CDR1 reads SGHTA; CDR2 reads FQGNSA. This CDR3 has 14 residues. The CDR3 DNA is TGTGCCAGCAGCTTGAGCGGGACCTACAATGAGCAGTTCTTC. Translation: CASSLSGTYNEQFF.

This sequence joins TRBV11-1 and TRBJ1-3; D gene unclear. The V end was cut by 3 bases, the J end by 0 bases, with 9 bases between. Germline assignment: CDR1 SGHAT and CDR2 FQDESV (reference sequence). The CDR3 consists of 15 residues. CDR3 region: CASSFQVNSGNTIYF. The CDR3 nucleotides read TGTGCCAGCAGCTTTCAGGTCAACTCTGGAAACACCATATATTTT. Drawing the rest from reference TRBV11-1 and TRBJ1-3, the complete variable domain is EAEVAQSPRYKITEKSQAVAFWCDPISGHATLYWYRQILGQGPELLVQFQDESVVDDSQLPKDRFSAERLKGVDSTLKIQPAELGDSAMYLCASSFQVNSGNTIYFGEGSWLTVV.

This sequence joins TRBV27 and TRBJ2-7, with D perhaps TRBD2 (6 bases). Germline CDR1 reads MNHEY; CDR2 reads SMNVEV (reference sequence). This CDR3 is 14 amino acids long. The V end was cut by 8 bases, the J end by 1 base, with 15 bases between. CDR3 protein: CASDVGGVSYEQYF. The CDR3 DNA reads TGTGCCAGCGACGTCGGGGGAGTTTCCTACGAGCAGTACTTC.

This chain uses TRBV7-2 with TRBJ2-3; 10 bases are shared with TRBD2. The V gene's germline CDR1 is SGHTA and CDR2 FQGNSA. The CDR3 consists of 16 residues. With 6 bases clipped from V and 3 bases from J, the junction kept 9 bases outside the gene matches. The CDR3 region is CASRPPGLASTDTQYF. The CDR3 nucleotides read TGTGCCAGCAGACCCCCGGGACTAGCGAGTACAGATACGCAGTATTTT.

The V gene is TRBV27, the J gene TRBJ1-1, with TRBD1 identical over 7 bases. This CDR3 comprises 15 residues. Trimming took 8 bases from V and 0 from J; bases not matched to a gene: 9. Germline CDR1 reads MNHEY; CDR2 reads SMNVEV (reference sequence). The CDR3 sequence: CASWTGDFMNTEAFF. In nucleotides, the CDR3 is TGTGCCAGCTGGACAGGAGACTTCATGAACACTGAAGCTTTCTTT.

This chain links TRBV28 with TRBJ2-2; TRBD1 matches at 7 bases. Unmatched junction bases numbered 12, after V lost 7 bases and J lost 7 bases. This CDR3 is built from 15 residues. Looked up from germline, CDR1 is MDHEN and CDR2 is SYDVKM. The DNA of the CDR3 is TGTGCCAGCACGCTAGACAGGGTCATCAGCGGGGAGCTGTTTTTT. Encoded protein: CASTLDRVISGELFF.

V gene TRBV6-5 combines with J gene TRBJ1-1, with D possibly being TRBD1 (5 bases). This CDR3 has 14 residues. V was clipped by 6 bases and J by 4 bases, with 15 bases between them. Germline V CDR1 and CDR2: MNHEY, SVGAGI. The CDR3 DNA reads TGTGCCAGCAGCGACCGGGGGGGTGGCACTGAAGCTTTCTTT. Residues: CASSDRGGGTEAFF.

This rearrangement joins TRBV5-6 to TRBJ2-7, with a possible D match to TRBD1 (5 bases). V was trimmed by 2 bases and J by 4 bases, leaving 10 bases between them. This CDR3 has 13 residues. Germline values: CDR1 SGHDT, CDR2 YYEEEE. CDR3 sequence: CASSLQQDYEQYF. In DNA, the CDR3 is TGTGCCAGCAGCTTACAACAGGATTACGAGCAGTACTTC.

This clone showed up just once. This rearrangement joins TRBV2 to TRBJ2-2; D possibly corresponds to TRBD2 (6 bases). Trimming removed 4 bases from V and 2 bases from J, with 11 bases in between. The germline gives CDR1 SNHLY, CDR2 FYNNEI. This CDR3 has 15 amino acids. CDR3 DNA sequence: TGTGCCAGCAGTGGAACAGCGGGTAACACCGGGGAGCTGTTTTTT. It encodes CASSGTAGNTGELFF.

The V gene is TRBV2, the J gene TRBJ2-7; D is perhaps TRBD1 (6 bases). The CDR3 contains 12 residues. V lost 4 bases to trimming and J lost 7 bases, with 11 bases between them. Per the germline V gene, CDR1 is SNHLY and CDR2 is FYNNEI. CDR3 sequence reads: CASSARTDEQYF. The CDR3 region has the DNA TGTGCCAGCAGTGCACGGACAGATGAGCAGTACTTC.

V usage is TRBV27 and J usage is TRBJ2-3; a weak D match, TRBD2 (6 bases). Trimming shortened V by 5 bases and J by 6 bases, and 12 bases separated the two germline ends. This CDR3 has 13 amino acids. Germline V gives CDR1 MNHEY, CDR2 SMNVEV (reference sequence). CDR3 in DNA: TGTGCCAGCAGTCTCGGGGGTTGGGATACGCAGTATTTT. Residues: CASSLGGWDTQYF.